This T cell receptor (beta chain) emerged from a study of identical twins. Notes on the study in general: Monozygotic twin pairs showed more out-of-frame TCR alpha sharing than models estimated. Analyses of zero insertions could, in part, be confounded by invariant MAIT and iNKT cells.

The V and J ends lost 9 bases and 5 bases respectively, with 23 bases between them. Germline V CDR1 and CDR2: MNHEY, SMNVEV (reference sequence). This CDR3 has 15 residues. On this clonotype: What it recognizes is unknown.

TCRdb fed the 5' RACE reads into MiXCR, producing one record per CDR3 protein. The table includes around 690,000 distinct CDR3 sequences, over 20% detected once. The same specimen was also included in a second study, on T cells expressing NK-cell markers. According to that study: The TCR beta repertoires were obtained from sorted CD3+CD56+NKG2C+, CD3+CD56+NKG2C- and CD3+CD56-NKG2C+ T cells.

Sequenced input: PBMCs. The source is a woman younger than 30 in good health. The rearrangement uses TRBV27 and TRBJ2-7; D remains ambiguous. The CDR3 coding sequence is TGTGCCAGTAAACGGAAGAGCCGGGCAGCCCACGAGCAGTACTTC. Its protein is CASKRKSRAAHEQYF.